These 3 T cell receptor beta chains were all obtained from the same sample, sequenced in a study of a mutant IDH1 vaccine in newly diagnosed glioma. Time point of the sample: week 5, during vaccination. Each vaccine dose was 300 ug of mutant IDH1 20-mer peptide, with topical imiquimod. Repertoires were generated with immunoSEQ multiplex PCR, while TCRdb's copy carries only in-frame clones and drops some. The sample has more than 40,000 clones; around 78% are singletons. Their cognate antigens are unknown. Sequencing was performed on PBMCs, taken from a glioma patient whose treatment included an IDH1 peptide vaccine. These receptors were obtained from a woman aged 35 to 49 with glioma.

The chain combines TRBV9 with TRBJ1-4, with a weak D call TRBD1 (5 bases). The CDR3 extends over 18 amino acids. V gave up 0 bases and J gave up 0 bases, with 15 bases separating them. Germline CDR1 is SGDLS and CDR2 is YYNGEE. Here the CDR3 DNA reads TGTGCCAGCAGCGTAGACGGCCGGGGCCGTGCAACTAATGAAAAACTGTTTTTT. This translates into CASSVDGRGRATNEKLFF.

V gene TRBV9 combines with J gene TRBJ2-7; 10 bases fit TRBD2. The CDR3 has 14 residues. Per the germline V gene, CDR1 is SGDLS and CDR2 is YYNGEE. V lost 3 bases to trimming and J lost 7 bases; unmatched junction nucleotides: 7. DNA of the CDR3: TGTGCCAGCAGCGCTAGCGGGGGCAACGGGGAGCAGTACTTC. It encodes CASSASGGNGEQYF.

V and J are TRBV7-9 and TRBJ1-2, with D possibly TRBD1 on 5 matching bases. The CDR3 contains 15 residues. Germline CDR1 is SEHNR and CDR2 is FQNEAQ (reference sequence). V dropped 5 bases and J dropped 8 bases, with 21 bases sitting between them. The CDR3 loop reads CASSRQTPGHQGYTF. CDR3 bases: TGTGCCAGCAGCCGACAGACTCCCGGGCATCAAGGCTACACCTTC. The full variable domain, in which reference TRBV7-9 and TRBJ1-2 provide the parts outside the CDR3, is DTGVSQNPRHKITKRGQNVTFRCDPISEHNRLYWYRQTLGQGPEFLTYFQNEAQLEKSRLLSDRFSAERPKGSFSTLEIQRTEQGDSAMYLCASSRQTPGHQGYTFGSGTRLTVV.